These T cell receptor beta chains were read from a single sample in a study of T cells after yellow fever vaccination. TCRdb re-derived calls from the 5' RACE reads in MiXCR, one entry per CDR3 protein. This sample has 500,000 to 700,000 distinct CDR3 sequences; 19% occur once, and the top ten carry around 15%. This material consisted of PBMCs, taken 15 days after the yellow fever booster vaccination. The receptors were sampled from a man aged 25-45 years who received the YFV17D yellow fever vaccine. CDR3s include the opening cysteine and the closing phenylalanine or tryptophan. Fields, in order: D gene, V gene, clone size, J gene, CDR3 DNA, CDR3 protein. The D gene is left open where the match is weak. For some rows the clone size is stated as once, few or many, or as a class when expanded; others skip it.

>-|TRBV21-1|-|TRBJ2-1
TGTGCCAGCGGTACTAGCGGGAGGGTATCCTACAATGAGCAGTTCTTC
CASGTSGRVSYNEQFF
>-|TRBV28|-|TRBJ2-6
TGTGCCAGCAGTTGGTCCCAGGTTCCTGGGGCCAACGTCCTGACTTTC
CASSWSQVPGANVLTF
>-|TRBV11-1|few|TRBJ2-5
TGTGCCAGCAGCGCAGGACACATCCGAGAGACCCAGTACTTC
CASSAGHIRETQYF
>-|TRBV18|many|TRBJ2-7
TGTGCCAGCTCACCACCGACTAGGCTCGGGGGGCAGTACTTC
CASSPPTRLGGQYF
>-|TRBV6-1|-|TRBJ1-2
TGTGCCAGCAGGCCAGCGGGGGACTCAGAAGCTAACTATGGCTACACCTTC
CASRPAGDSEANYGYTF
>-|TRBV20-1|-|TRBJ2-5
TGCAGTCCAGGGCGGAGGGGGACCCAGTACTTC
CSPGRRGTQYF
>TRBD2|TRBV20-1|few|TRBJ2-7
TGCAGTGCCTGGACTAGCGGCTACGAGCAGTACTTC
CSAWTSGYEQYF
>TRBD2|TRBV12-3/TRBV12-4|many|TRBJ2-1
TGTGCCAGCAGCCGGACTAGCGGGGGATCCTACAATGAGCAGTTCTTC
CASSRTSGGSYNEQFF
>-|TRBV12-3/TRBV12-4|-|TRBJ1-1
TGTGCCAGCAGGTCCTCCCAGGGGCGAGCTTTCTTT
CASRSSQGRAFF
>-|TRBV5-1|-|TRBJ2-1
TGCGCCAGCAGCTTGGCCTCAGGGGAGGCCTACAATGAGCAGTTCTTC
CASSLASGEAYNEQFF
>-|TRBV20-1|-|TRBJ2-5
TGCAGTGCTCCCACTGATACCCAAGAGACCCAGTACTTC
CSAPTDTQETQYF
>-|TRBV29-1|few|TRBJ2-1
TGCAGCGGTAGGGGGGGCGGGGTCTACAATGAGCAGTTCTTC
CSGRGGGVYNEQFF
>TRBD2|TRBV3-1|many|TRBJ2-7
TGTGCCAGCAGCCAAGGGGCTAGCGGGACCTACGAGCAGTACTTC
CASSQGASGTYEQYF
>-|TRBV10-2|few|TRBJ2-3
TGCGCCAGCAGTGAGCCGGCGGGGATCACAGATACGCAGTATTTT
CASSEPAGITDTQYF
>-|TRBV12-3/TRBV12-4|-|TRBJ2-7
TGTGCCAGCCGCCCCCTTCGAGGCGAGCAGTACTTC
CASRPLRGEQYF
>-|TRBV20-1|-|TRBJ2-7
TGCAGGGCCTCCTCGGTCGAGCAGTACTTC
CRASSVEQYF
>-|TRBV5-4|-|TRBJ2-7
TGTGCCAGCAGCTCCCTTGGGACATCCATGAACGAGCAGTACTTC
CASSSLGTSMNEQYF
>-|TRBV19|many|TRBJ2-3
TGTGCCAGTAGTAAGGCATTCGTCACAGATACGCAGTATTTT
CASSKAFVTDTQYF
>-|TRBV3-1|-|TRBJ2-1
TGTGCCAGCACGGGTATGAGCTCCTACAATGAGCAGTTCTTC
CASTGMSSYNEQFF
>TRBD2|TRBV29-1|few|TRBJ2-3
TGCAGCGCGGGACTAGCGGGGCCGTCTAGCACAGATACGCAGTATTTT
CSAGLAGPSSTDTQYF
>TRBD2|TRBV24-1|few|TRBJ2-1
TGTGCCACCAGTGCGGCGGGAGGTGCTGGAAGGTCCTACAATGAGCAGTTCTTC
CATSAAGGAGRSYNEQFF
>-|TRBV4-2|few|TRBJ2-4
TGTGCCAGCAGCCTCCTCGACGACAGGTTTGGAAACATTCAGTACTTC
CASSLLDDRFGNIQYF
>-|TRBV20-1|-|TRBJ2-7
TGCAGTGCCAAGGGGATAGGAGGGGCTCAAGGGTACGAGCAGTACTTC
CSAKGIGGAQGYEQYF
>-|TRBV7-2|-|TRBJ2-1
TGTGCCAGCAGCCCGAGCCTTGGTCGGACAGTCCTCTTC
CASSPSLGRTVLF
>-|TRBV12-3/TRBV12-4|-|TRBJ2-1
TGTGCCAGCAGTTTAGAGCGGTCTGCCAGCAATGAGCAGTTCTTC
CASSLERSASNEQFF
>-|TRBV20-1|-|TRBJ2-4
TGCAGTGTCGGGACAAAAAACATTCAGTACTTC
CSVGTKNIQYF
>-|TRBV12-3/TRBV12-4|-|TRBJ2-5
TGTGCCAGCAGTCCTGCCAGGCCCCAGGAGACCCAGTACTTC
CASSPARPQETQYF
>TRBD2|TRBV4-3|-|TRBJ2-1
TGCGCCAGCAGCCAATGGCGGGAGACCTCACACAATGAGCAGTTCTTC
CASSQWRETSHNEQFF
>TRBD1|TRBV6-2/TRBV6-3|-|TRBJ2-1
TGTGCCAGCAGTGGGGACAGCTCCTACAATGAGCAGTTCTTC
CASSGDSSYNEQFF
>TRBD2|TRBV2|few|TRBJ2-7
TGTGCCAGCCTAGCGGGGGCCCCCGCCGAGCAGTACTTC
CASLAGAPAEQYF
>TRBD2|TRBV11-2|-|TRBJ2-1
TGTGCCAGCAGCTCCAGACTAGCGGGAAAATACAATGAGCAGTTCTTC
CASSSRLAGKYNEQFF